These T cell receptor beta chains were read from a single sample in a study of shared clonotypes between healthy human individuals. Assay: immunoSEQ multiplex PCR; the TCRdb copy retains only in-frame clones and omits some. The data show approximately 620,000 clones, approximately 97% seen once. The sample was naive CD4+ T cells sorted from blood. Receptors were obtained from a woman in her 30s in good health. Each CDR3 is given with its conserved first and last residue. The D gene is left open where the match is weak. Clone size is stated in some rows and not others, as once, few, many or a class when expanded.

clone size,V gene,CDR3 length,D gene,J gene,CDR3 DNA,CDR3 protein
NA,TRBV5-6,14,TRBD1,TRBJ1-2,TGTGCCAGCAGCTTGGCGGGACAGGGGAACGGCTACACCTTC,CASSLAGQGNGYTF
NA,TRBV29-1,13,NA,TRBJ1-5,TGCAGCGTTTCAGGGGCGGGTGGTCAGCCCCAGCATTTT,CSVSGAGGQPQHF
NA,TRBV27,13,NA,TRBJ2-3,TGTGCCAGCAGTCCAGGGAGGTTTCTACCGCAGTATTTT,CASSPGRFLPQYF
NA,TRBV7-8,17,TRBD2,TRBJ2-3,TGTGCCAGCAGCTTACAAGGAGGGAGGGCCGGCACAGATACGCAGTATTTT,CASSLQGGRAGTDTQYF
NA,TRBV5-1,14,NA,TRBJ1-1,TGCGCCAGCAGCTCGCCCAGCGGTCGCACTGAAGCTTTCTTT,CASSSPSGRTEAFF
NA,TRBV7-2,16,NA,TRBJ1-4,TGTGCCAGCAGCTTAGTACGAGGGGGGATTGGTGAAAAACTGTTTTTT,CASSLVRGGIGEKLFF
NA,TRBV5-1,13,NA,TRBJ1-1,TGCGCCAGCAGCGGGACTGTGAACACTGAAGCTTTCTTT,CASSGTVNTEAFF
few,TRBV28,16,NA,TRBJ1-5,TGTGCCAGCAGCCTCCTCGAGGGCAGGGCCGATCAGCCCCAGCATTTT,CASSLLEGRADQPQHF
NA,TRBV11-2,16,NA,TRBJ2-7,TGTGCCAGCAGACAGTCAGGCGCCGAGTACTACTACGAGCAGTACTTC,CASRQSGAEYYYEQYF
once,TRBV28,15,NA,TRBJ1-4,TGTGCCAGCGGGTCGAACTGGGGAACTAATGAAAAACTGTTTTTT,CASGSNWGTNEKLFF
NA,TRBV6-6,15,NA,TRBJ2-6,TGTGCCAGCAGTTCAACAGGGCGCGGGGCCAACGTCCTGACTTTC,CASSSTGRGANVLTF